This TCR beta chain was obtained from a study of T cells in Graves' hyperthyroidism and ophthalmopathy. Across the study: Peripheral blood draws took place at initial diagnosis, ahead of any treatment.

This clonotype has at least ten counts. Its specificity is unknown. Study-wide results and caveats: Peripheral blood also featured most of the thyroid clonotypes expanded above 0.001.

The J segment lost 9 bases and the V segment lost 6 bases, leaving 6 bases of the junction unmatched. The CDR3 covers 14 residues. TCR beta CDR3 region amplification was performed from RNA transcripts. During a first-round RT-PCR of the TCR CDR3, the HTBI primer set was used. In TCRdb, the multiplex PCR reads were re-called with MiXCR into one record per CDR3 protein. This sample has under 450,000 distinct CDR3 sequences, with about 13% found just once. The sequencing input was blood. The rearrangement links TRBV12-3 or TRBV12-4 to TRBJ1-6; 9 bases align to TRBD1. This receptor was taken from a man aged 25 to 40 with Graves' hyperthyroidism that later progressed to Graves' ophthalmopathy. Here the CDR3 reads CASRLDRGSSPLHF. Here the CDR3 DNA reads TGTGCCAGCAGACTAGACAGGGGGAGTTCACCCCTCCACTTT.